The subject of this entry is one TCR beta chain. The antigen remains unidentified. The CDR3 loop spans 11 amino acids. Deletions cut 7 bases from V and 6 bases from J, with 8 bases between. CDR1 SGHRS and CDR2 YFSETQ come from the germline V gene. This entry comes from a study of T cell responses to AZD1222 COVID-19 vaccine. Study-wide findings and caveats: Just a handful of AZD1222 recipients tested seropositive at baseline. Repertoires were obtained solely post-peak T cell response. Two doses of AZD1222 preceded a rise in Spike-specific TCR breadth and depth.

Clones were sequenced by immunoSEQ multiplex PCR, and TCRdb holds only the in-frame ones, with some missing. The table has some 150,000 clones, around 87% seen once; the top ten hold roughly 9.1%. The material was peripheral blood, obtained 28 days after the second AZD1222 dose. The TCR sequence derives from an adult who received the AZD1222 COVID-19 vaccine. This chain uses TRBV5-1 with TRBJ2-1, with D uncertain. CDR3 residues: CASRLSNEQFF. Written as DNA, the CDR3 is TGCGCCAGCCGCCTGTCCAATGAGCAGTTCTTC.